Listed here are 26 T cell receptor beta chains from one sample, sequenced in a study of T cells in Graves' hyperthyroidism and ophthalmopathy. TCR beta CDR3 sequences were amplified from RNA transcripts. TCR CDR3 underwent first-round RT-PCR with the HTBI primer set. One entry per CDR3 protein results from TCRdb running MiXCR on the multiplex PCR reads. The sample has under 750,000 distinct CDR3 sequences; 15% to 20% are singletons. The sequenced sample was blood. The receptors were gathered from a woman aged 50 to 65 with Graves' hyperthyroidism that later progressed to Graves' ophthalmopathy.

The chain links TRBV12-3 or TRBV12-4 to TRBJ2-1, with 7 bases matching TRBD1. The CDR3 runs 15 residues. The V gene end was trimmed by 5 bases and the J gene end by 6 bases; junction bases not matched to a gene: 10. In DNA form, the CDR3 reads TGTGCCAGCAGTGCACAGGGGCCAGGGCCCAATGAGCAGTTCTTC. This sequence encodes CASSAQGPGPNEQFF.

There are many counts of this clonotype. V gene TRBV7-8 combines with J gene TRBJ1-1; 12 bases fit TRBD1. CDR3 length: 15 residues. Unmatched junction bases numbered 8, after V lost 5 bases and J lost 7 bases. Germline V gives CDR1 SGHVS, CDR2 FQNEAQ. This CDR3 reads CASSLSGTGGYEAFF. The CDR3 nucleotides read TGTGCCAGCAGCCTCTCCGGGACAGGGGGCTATGAAGCTTTCTTT. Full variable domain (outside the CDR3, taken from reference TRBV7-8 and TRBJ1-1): GAGVSQSPRYKVAKRGQDVALRCDPISGHVSLFWYQQALGQGPEFLTYFQNEAQLDKSGLPSDRFFAERPEGSVSTLKIQRTQQEDSAVYLCASSLSGTGGYEAFFGQGTRLTVV.

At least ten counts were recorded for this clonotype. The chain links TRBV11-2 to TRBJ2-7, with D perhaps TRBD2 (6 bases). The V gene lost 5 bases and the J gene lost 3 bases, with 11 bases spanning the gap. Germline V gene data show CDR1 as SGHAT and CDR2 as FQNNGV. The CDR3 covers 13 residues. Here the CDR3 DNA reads TGTGCCAGCAGCCTCCGACTAGACTACGAGCAGTACTTC. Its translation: CASSLRLDYEQYF.

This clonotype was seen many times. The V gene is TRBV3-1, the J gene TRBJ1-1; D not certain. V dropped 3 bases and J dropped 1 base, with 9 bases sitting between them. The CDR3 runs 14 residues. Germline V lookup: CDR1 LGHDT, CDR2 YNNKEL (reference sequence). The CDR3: CASSHIGGNTEAFF. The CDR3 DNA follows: TGTGCCAGCAGCCATATCGGCGGGAACACTGAAGCTTTCTTT. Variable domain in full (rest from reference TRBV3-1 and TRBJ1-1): DTAVSQTPKYLVTQMGNDKSIKCEQNLGHDTMYWYKQDSKKFLKIMFSYNNKELIINETVPNRFSPKSPDKAHLNLHINSLELGDSAVYFCASSHIGGNTEAFFGQGTRLTVV.

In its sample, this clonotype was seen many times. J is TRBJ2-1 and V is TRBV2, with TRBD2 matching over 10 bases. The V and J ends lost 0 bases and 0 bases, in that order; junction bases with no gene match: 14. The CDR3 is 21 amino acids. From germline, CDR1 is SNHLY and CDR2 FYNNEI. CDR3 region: CASSEALRPRPSGSSYNEQFF. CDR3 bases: TGTGCCAGCAGTGAAGCGCTGAGACCTAGACCTAGCGGGAGCTCCTACAATGAGCAGTTCTTC.

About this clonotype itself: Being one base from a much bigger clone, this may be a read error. The CDR3 region is CASCQTNRGLRGYTF. In nucleotides, the CDR3 is TGTGCCAGCTGCCAGACCAACAGGGGGCTGCGGGGCTACACCTTC. The chain combines TRBV3-1 with TRBJ1-2; TRBD1 matches 9 bases. Germline V CDR1 and CDR2: LGHDT, YNNKEL (reference sequence). The CDR3 loop spans 15 amino acids.

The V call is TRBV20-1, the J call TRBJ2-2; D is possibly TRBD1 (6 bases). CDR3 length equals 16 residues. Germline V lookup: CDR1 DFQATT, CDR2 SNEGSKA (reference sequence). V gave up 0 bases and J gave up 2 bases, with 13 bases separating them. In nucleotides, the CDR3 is TGCAGTGCTAGAGAACGTGGGGGCGGTAACACCGGGGAGCTGTTTTTT. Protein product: CSARERGGGNTGELFF.

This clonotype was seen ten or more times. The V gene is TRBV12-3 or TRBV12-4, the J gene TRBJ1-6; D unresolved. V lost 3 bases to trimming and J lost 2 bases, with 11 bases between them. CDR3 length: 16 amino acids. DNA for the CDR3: TGTGCCAGCAGTTTGGCGGAGACACCCTATAATTCACCCCTCCACTTT. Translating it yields CASSLAETPYNSPLHF.

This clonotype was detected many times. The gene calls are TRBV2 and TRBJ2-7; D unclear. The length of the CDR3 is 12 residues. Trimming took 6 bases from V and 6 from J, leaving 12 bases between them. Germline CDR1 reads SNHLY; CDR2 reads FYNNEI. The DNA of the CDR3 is TGTGCCAGCAGGCCGGCGCTCATCGAGCAGTACTTC. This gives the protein CASRPALIEQYF.

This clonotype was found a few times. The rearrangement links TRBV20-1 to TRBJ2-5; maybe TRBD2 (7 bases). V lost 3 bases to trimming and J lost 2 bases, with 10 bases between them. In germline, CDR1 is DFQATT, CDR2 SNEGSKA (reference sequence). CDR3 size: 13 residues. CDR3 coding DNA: TGCAGTGCTAGCGGGGGGCATCAAGAGACCCAGTACTTC. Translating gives CSASGGHQETQYF.

The CDR3 region is CAWAQGGQPQHF. The CDR3 DNA sequence: TGTGCCTGGGCCCAGGGGGGACAGCCCCAGCATTTT. The chain is built from TRBV30 and TRBJ1-5; 7 bases match TRBD1. V trimming: 5 bases; J trimming: 7 bases; junction bases outside the gene matches: 5. The CDR3 length is 12 residues. Germline V gives CDR1 GTSNPN, CDR2 SVGIG (reference sequence). The full variable domain, in which reference TRBV30 and TRBJ1-5 provide the parts outside the CDR3, is SQTIHQWPATLVQPVGSPLSLECTVEGTSNPNLYWYRQAAGRGLQLLFYSVGIGQISSEVPQNLSASRPQDRQFILSSKKLLLSDSGFYLCAWAQGGQPQHFGDGTRLSIL.

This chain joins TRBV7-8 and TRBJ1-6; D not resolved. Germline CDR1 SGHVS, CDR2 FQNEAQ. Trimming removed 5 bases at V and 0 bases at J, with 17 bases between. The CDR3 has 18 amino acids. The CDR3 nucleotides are TGTGCCAGCAGCCTATATATACTATCGGGCTCCTATAATTCACCCCTCCACTTT. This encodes CASSLYILSGSYNSPLHF. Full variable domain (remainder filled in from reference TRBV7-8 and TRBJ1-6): GAGVSQSPRYKVAKRGQDVALRCDPISGHVSLFWYQQALGQGPEFLTYFQNEAQLDKSGLPSDRFFAERPEGSVSTLKIQRTQQEDSAVYLCASSLYILSGSYNSPLHFGNGTRLTVT.

The CDR3 nucleotides read TGTGCCAGCAGTTTATCGTTCCAGGTTGAATCGGAGGCTTTCTTT. Its translation: CASSLSFQVESEAFF. The V and J genes are TRBV27 and TRBJ1-1; D gene unclear. V shed 0 bases and J shed 11 bases, with 19 bases lying between them. The CDR3 extends over 15 amino acids. Germline V gives CDR1 MNHEY, CDR2 SMNVEV (reference sequence).

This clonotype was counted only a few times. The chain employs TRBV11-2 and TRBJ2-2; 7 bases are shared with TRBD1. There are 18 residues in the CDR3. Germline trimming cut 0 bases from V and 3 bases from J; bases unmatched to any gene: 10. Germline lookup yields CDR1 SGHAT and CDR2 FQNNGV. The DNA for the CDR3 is TGTGCCAGCAGCTTAGACCCGGAGCCAGGGGGAGACACCGGGGAGCTGTTTTTT. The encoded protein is CASSLDPEPGGDTGELFF.

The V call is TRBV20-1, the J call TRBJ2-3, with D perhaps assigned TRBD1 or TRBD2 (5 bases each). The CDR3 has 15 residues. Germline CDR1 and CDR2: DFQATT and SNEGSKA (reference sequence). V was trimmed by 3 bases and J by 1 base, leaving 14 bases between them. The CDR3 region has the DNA TGCAGTGCTAGTTCACGGGGCGCGGGCACAGATACGCAGTATTTT. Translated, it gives CSASSRGAGTDTQYF.

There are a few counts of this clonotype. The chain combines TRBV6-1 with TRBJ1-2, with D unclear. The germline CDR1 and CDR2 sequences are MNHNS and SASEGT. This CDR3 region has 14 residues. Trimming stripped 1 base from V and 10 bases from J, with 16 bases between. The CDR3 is CASSEEWGVLAYTF. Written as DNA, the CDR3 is TGTGCCAGCAGTGAAGAGTGGGGAGTTCTAGCCTACACCTTC.

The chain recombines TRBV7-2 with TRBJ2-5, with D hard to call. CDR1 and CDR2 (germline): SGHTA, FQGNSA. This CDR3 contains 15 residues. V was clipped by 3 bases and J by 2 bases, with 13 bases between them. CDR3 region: CASSFAHGAQETQYF. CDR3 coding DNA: TGTGCCAGCAGCTTTGCCCACGGCGCACAAGAGACCCAGTACTTC. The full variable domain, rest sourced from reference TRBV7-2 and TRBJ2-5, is GAGVSQSPSNKVTEKGKDVELRCDPISGHTALYWYRQSLGQGLEFLIYFQGNSAPDKSGLPSDRFSAERTGGSVSTLTIQRTQQEDSAVYLCASSFAHGAQETQYFGPGTRLLVL.

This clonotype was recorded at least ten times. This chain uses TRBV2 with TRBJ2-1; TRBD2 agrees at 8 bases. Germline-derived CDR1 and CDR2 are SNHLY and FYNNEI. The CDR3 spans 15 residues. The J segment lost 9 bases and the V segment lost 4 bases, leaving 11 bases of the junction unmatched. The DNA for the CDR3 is TGTGCCAGCAGTGGGACTGGCGGGGGGCCGCTTGAGCAGTTCTTC. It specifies CASSGTGGGPLEQFF.

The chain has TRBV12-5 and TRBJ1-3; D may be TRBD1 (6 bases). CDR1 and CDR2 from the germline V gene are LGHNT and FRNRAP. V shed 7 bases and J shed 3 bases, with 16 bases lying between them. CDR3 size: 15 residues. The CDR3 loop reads CASARQGMSGNTIYF. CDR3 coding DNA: TGTGCTAGTGCACGGCAGGGGATGAGTGGAAACACCATATATTTT.

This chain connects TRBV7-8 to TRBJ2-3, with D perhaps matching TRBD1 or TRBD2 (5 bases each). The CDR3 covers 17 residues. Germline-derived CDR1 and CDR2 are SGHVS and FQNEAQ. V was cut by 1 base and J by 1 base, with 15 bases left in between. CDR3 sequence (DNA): TGTGCCAGCAGCTTAGGGGGGTCCACGCGCCGCACAGATACGCAGTATTTT. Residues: CASSLGGSTRRTDTQYF.

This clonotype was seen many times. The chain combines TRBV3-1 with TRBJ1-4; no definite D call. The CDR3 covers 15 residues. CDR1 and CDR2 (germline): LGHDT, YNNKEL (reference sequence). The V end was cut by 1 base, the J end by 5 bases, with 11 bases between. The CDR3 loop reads CASSQGRFNNEKLFF. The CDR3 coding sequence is TGTGCCAGCAGCCAAGGGAGGTTCAACAATGAAAAACTGTTTTTT.

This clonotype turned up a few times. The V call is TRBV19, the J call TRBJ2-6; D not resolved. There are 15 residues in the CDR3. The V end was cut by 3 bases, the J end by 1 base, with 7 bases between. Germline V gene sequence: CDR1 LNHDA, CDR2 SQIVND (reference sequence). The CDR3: CASSISVSGANVLTF. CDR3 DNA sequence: TGTGCCAGTAGTATCTCGGTTTCTGGGGCCAACGTCCTGACTTTC.

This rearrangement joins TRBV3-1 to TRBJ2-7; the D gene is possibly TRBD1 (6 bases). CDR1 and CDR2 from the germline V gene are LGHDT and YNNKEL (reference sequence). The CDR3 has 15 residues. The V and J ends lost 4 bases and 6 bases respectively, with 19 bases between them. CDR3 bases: TGTGCCAGCAGCCGACCCAAGGGGGTTTCTCTCGAGCAGTACTTC. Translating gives CASSRPKGVSLEQYF.

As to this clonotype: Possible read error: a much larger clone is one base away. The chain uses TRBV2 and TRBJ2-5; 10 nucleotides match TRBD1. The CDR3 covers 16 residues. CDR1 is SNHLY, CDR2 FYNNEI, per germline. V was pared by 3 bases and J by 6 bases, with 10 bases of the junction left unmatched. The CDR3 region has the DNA TGTGCCAGCAGTGAGCATCTGACAGGGGGCACAAAGACCCAGTACTTC. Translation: CASSEHLTGGTKTQYF.

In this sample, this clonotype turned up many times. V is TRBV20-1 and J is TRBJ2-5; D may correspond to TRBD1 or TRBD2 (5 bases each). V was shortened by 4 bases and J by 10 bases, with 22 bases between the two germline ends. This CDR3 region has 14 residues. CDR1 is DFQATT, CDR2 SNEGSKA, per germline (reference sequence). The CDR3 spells CSATRDRGQEGQYF. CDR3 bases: TGCAGTGCTACCCGGGACCGCGGGCAAGAGGGCCAGTACTTC.

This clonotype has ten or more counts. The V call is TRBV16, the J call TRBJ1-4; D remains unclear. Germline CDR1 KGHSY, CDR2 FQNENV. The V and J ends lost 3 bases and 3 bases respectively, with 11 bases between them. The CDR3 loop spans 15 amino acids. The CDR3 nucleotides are TGTGCCAGCAGCCATCCCCAGTGGGCTAATGAAAAACTGTTTTTT. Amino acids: CASSHPQWANEKLFF. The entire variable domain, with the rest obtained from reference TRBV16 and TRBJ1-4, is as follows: GEEVAQTPKHLVRGEGQKAKLYCAPIKGHSYVFWYQQVLKNEFKFLISFQNENVFDETGMPKERFSAKCLPNSPCSLEIQATKLEDSAVYFCASSHPQWANEKLFFGSGTQLSVL.